Below are 26 T cell receptor beta chains sequenced from a single sample in a study of beta chain features in type 1 diabetes. Expressed TCRB transcripts got sequenced, as all isolated RNA was reverse transcribed. Method: immunoSEQ multiplex PCR; TCRdb's copy keeps in-frame clones and lacks some. The repertoire holds 860,000 or so clones, with roughly 16% as singletons. The source material was naive CD4+ T cells from blood. These receptors were collected from a woman under 30 in good health.

V usage is TRBV18 and J usage is TRBJ2-1; 12 positions agree with TRBD2. Germline values: CDR1 KGHSH, CDR2 LQKENI. With 5 bases clipped from V and 8 bases from J, the junction kept 10 bases outside the gene matches. The CDR3 contains 16 residues. In DNA, the CDR3 is TGTGCCAGCTCAGCCACGCTAGCGGGAGGGCCCGATGAGCAGTTCTTC. It encodes CASSATLAGGPDEQFF.

The chain uses TRBV18 and TRBJ1-1; 8 nucleotides line up with TRBD1. V lost 3 bases, J lost 3 bases, and 6 bases stayed unmatched. This CDR3 is built from 15 residues. CDR1 and CDR2 from the germline V gene are KGHSH and LQKENI. CDR3 bases: TGTGCCAGCTCACCCCTTACAGGGGGATACACTGAAGCTTTCTTT. It specifies CASSPLTGGYTEAFF.

This clone occurred a few times. The gene calls are TRBV7-9 and TRBJ2-3, with D unclear. Trimming took off 5 bases at V and 4 bases at J, with 13 bases between the two ends. Per germline, CDR1 SEHNR and CDR2 FQNEAQ (reference sequence). This CDR3 region has 14 residues. CDR3 bases: TGTGCCAGCAGCCGTCGCGCGTTCGCAGATACGCAGTATTTT. Protein product: CASSRRAFADTQYF.

The chain employs TRBV7-2 and TRBJ2-5, with 7 bases fitting TRBD2. The germline CDR1 and CDR2 sequences are SGHTA and FQGNSA. This CDR3 is built from 16 residues. V dropped 3 bases and J dropped 0; count of bases not matched to a gene: 7. The CDR3 region is CASSFGSSGYQETQYF. The DNA for the CDR3 is TGTGCCAGCAGCTTTGGGTCTAGCGGCTACCAAGAGACCCAGTACTTC.

The chain links TRBV28 to TRBJ1-1; the match to TRBD1 covers 7 bases. From germline, CDR1 is MDHEN and CDR2 SYDVKM. Germline trimming cut 3 bases from V and 1 base from J; bases unmatched to any gene: 5. The CDR3 length is 15 residues. The CDR3 loop reads CASSFTGTANTEAFF. CDR3 bases: TGTGCCAGCAGTTTTACCGGGACAGCGAACACTGAAGCTTTCTTT.

This sequence joins TRBV12-5 and TRBJ2-3; 9 bases fit TRBD1. Germline trimming cut 11 bases from V and 6 bases from J; bases unmatched to any gene: 9. Germline values: CDR1 LGHNT, CDR2 FRNRAP. The CDR3 is made up of 13 amino acids. The CDR3 DNA is TGTGCTTCCCGGGACAGGGAGTTTGATACGCAGTATTTT. It translates to CASRDREFDTQYF.

The V gene is TRBV2, the J gene TRBJ1-1, with D possibly TRBD1 on 5 matching bases. Germline-derived CDR1 and CDR2 are SNHLY and FYNNEI. The germline V and J ends were trimmed by 4 bases and 0 bases, with 12 bases remaining between them. The CDR3 runs 15 residues. For the CDR3, the DNA is TGTGCCAGCAGTGCCCTAGGGACGGTGAACACTGAAGCTTTCTTT. This codes for CASSALGTVNTEAFF.

This chain connects TRBV12-5 to TRBJ2-7; 11 nucleotides line up with TRBD2. Unmatched junction bases numbered 17, after V lost 7 bases and J lost 3 bases. The germline V gene has CDR1 LGHNT and CDR2 FRNRAP. CDR3 length equals 18 residues. This CDR3 is CASAKDSTGTSGYYEQYF. CDR3 nucleotide sequence: TGTGCTAGTGCTAAGGACAGTACCGGGACTAGCGGTTACTACGAGCAGTACTTC.

The DNA for the CDR3 is TGTGCCAGCAGTTTACTAGTGGGGGGCAATGAGCAGTTCTTC. This translates into CASSLLVGGNEQFF. The chain joins TRBV28 to TRBJ2-1; tentative D call: TRBD2 (6 bases). Germline CDR1 is MDHEN and CDR2 is SYDVKM. The CDR3 covers 14 residues. V was cut by 2 bases and J by 6 bases, with 11 bases left in between.

This clone showed up just a few times. This sequence joins TRBV7-2 and TRBJ2-3, with 8 bases that match TRBD2. Germline V gene lookup returns CDR1 SGHTA and CDR2 FQGNSA. The CDR3 has 16 amino acids. The junction had 10 bases not matched to a gene; V was cut back by 0 bases and J by 8 bases. DNA of the CDR3: TGTGCCAGCAGCTTAGCGCGTGGAGCGGGAGCGGGTACGCAGTATTTT. It is translated as CASSLARGAGAGTQYF.

The chain links TRBV5-1 to TRBJ2-3; the match to TRBD2 covers 8 bases. With 7 bases clipped from V and 2 bases from J, the junction kept 6 bases outside the gene matches. Germline V CDR1 and CDR2: SGHRS, YFSETQ. The CDR3 loop spans 14 amino acids. Here the CDR3 reads CASGNSGVTDTQYF. The DNA of the CDR3 is TGCGCCAGCGGGAATAGCGGGGTCACAGATACGCAGTATTTT.

This clone was seen a single time. The rearrangement links TRBV2 to TRBJ2-7; 7 nucleotides line up with TRBD1. The V gene end was trimmed by 8 bases and the J gene end by 2 bases; junction bases not matched to a gene: 6. Germline values: CDR1 SNHLY, CDR2 FYNNEI. The CDR3 length is 13 residues. CDR3: CASARQGTYEQYF. In DNA form, the CDR3 reads TGTGCCAGCGCCAGACAGGGAACCTACGAGCAGTACTTC.

This clone was observed a few times. The gene calls are TRBV16 and TRBJ1-2; no reliable D call. Germline V lookup: CDR1 KGHSY, CDR2 FQNENV. There are 13 residues in the CDR3. Trimming took 3 bases from V and 0 from J, leaving 5 bases between them. CDR3 nucleotides: TGTGCCAGCAGCCAGGATCCTAACTATGGCTACACCTTC. Protein product: CASSQDPNYGYTF.

The table lists this clone with a few counts. The rearrangement links TRBV18 to TRBJ2-7, with TRBD2 matching 10 bases. The CDR3 loop spans 18 amino acids. J lost 4 bases, V lost 2 bases, and 14 bases had no gene match. Looked up from germline, CDR1 is KGHSH and CDR2 is LQKENI. CDR3 coding DNA: TGTGCCAGCTCACCATGGGTAGCTCTAGCGGGAGCACCATACGAGCAGTACTTC. Protein: CASSPWVALAGAPYEQYF.

The rearrangement joins TRBV2 to TRBJ2-1; D gene unclear. V was pared by 4 bases and J by 0 bases, with 7 bases between. Germline V gene sequence: CDR1 SNHLY, CDR2 FYNNEI. This CDR3 is built from 14 residues. CDR3 DNA: TGTGCCAGCAGTGCCGTTTTCTCCTACAATGAGCAGTTCTTC. This translates into CASSAVFSYNEQFF.

V and J are TRBV9 and TRBJ1-2; 7 bases are a match to TRBD1. CDR3 length equals 16 residues. The ends lost 0 bases at V and 8 bases at J; junction bases unmatched: 13. Germline CDR1 SGDLS, CDR2 YYNGEE. The CDR3 protein is CASSVDVQGFRGGYTF. CDR3 nucleotides: TGTGCCAGCAGCGTAGATGTACAGGGGTTTCGTGGGGGCTACACCTTC. The full variable domain, rest sourced from reference TRBV9 and TRBJ1-2, is DSGVTQTPKHLITATGQRVTLRCSPRSGDLSVYWYQQSLDQGLQFLIQYYNGEERAKGNILERFSAQQFPDLHSELNLSSLELGDSALYFCASSVDVQGFRGGYTFGSGTRLTVV.

This clone has more than one count but fewer than ten. The gene calls are TRBV14 and TRBJ2-3; possible D gene TRBD2, 7 bases. The CDR3 consists of 16 residues. Trimming removed 4 bases at V and 5 bases at J, with 19 bases between. The germline gives CDR1 SGHDN, CDR2 FVKESK. The CDR3 DNA reads as TGTGCCAGCAGCCCTCAGGGGCGGGAGTACCTAGATACGCAGTATTTT. Amino acid sequence: CASSPQGREYLDTQYF.

The rearrangement joins TRBV4-3 to TRBJ2-1; TRBD2 is a possible D gene (6 bases). The V gene's germline CDR1 is LGHNA and CDR2 YSLEER. Trimming shortened V by 0 bases and J by 0 bases, and 18 bases separated the two germline ends. CDR3 size: 19 residues. This CDR3 reads CASSQERSLAFSSYNEQFF. CDR3 nucleotide sequence: TGCGCCAGCAGCCAAGAACGTAGCCTAGCGTTTAGCTCCTACAATGAGCAGTTCTTC.

The chain links TRBV4-2 to TRBJ2-1, with a possible D match to TRBD2 (6 bases). V shed 2 bases and J shed 9 bases, with 11 bases lying between them. Germline-derived CDR1 and CDR2 are LGHNA and YNFKEQ. The CDR3 loop spans 13 amino acids. The CDR3 spells CASSQRLAAEQFF. CDR3 DNA sequence: TGTGCCAGCAGCCAACGGTTAGCGGCTGAGCAGTTCTTC.

The chain combines TRBV7-9 with TRBJ2-2, with 7 bases lining up with TRBD2. Losses at the gene ends were 6 bases for V and 0 bases for J; bases not matched to a gene: 10. The V gene's germline CDR1 is SEHNR and CDR2 FQNEAQ (reference sequence). CDR3 length: 17 amino acids. DNA of the CDR3: TGTGCCAGCAGGTCTCGTCCAGGGAGGGCGAACACCGGGGAGCTGTTTTTT. It is translated as CASRSRPGRANTGELFF.

This clone was observed a few times. This chain uses TRBV27 with TRBJ2-3, with D tentatively TRBD1 or TRBD2 (5 bases each). The germline CDR1 and CDR2 sequences are MNHEY and SMNVEV (reference sequence). CDR3 size: 19 residues. V gave up 4 bases and J gave up 1 base, with 24 bases separating them. The CDR3 is CASSSTYQPGPRGTDTQYF. CDR3 coding DNA: TGTGCCAGCAGTTCGACCTACCAACCGGGGCCGCGGGGCACAGATACGCAGTATTTT.

DNA for the CDR3: TGTGCCAGCAGTTTTTGGCGGGAGGGCGGAGAGACCCAGTACTTC. It yields the protein CASSFWREGGETQYF. The chain employs TRBV28 and TRBJ2-5; 9 bases are shared with TRBD2. CDR1 is MDHEN and CDR2 is SYDVKM in the germline V gene. V was pared by 3 bases and J by 4 bases, with 6 bases of the junction left unmatched. This CDR3 spans 15 amino acids. Supplemented by reference TRBV28 and TRBJ2-5, the full variable domain reads DVKVTQSSRYLVKRTGEKVFLECVQDMDHENMFWYRQDPGLGLRLIYFSYDVKMKEKGDIPEGYSVSREKKERFSLILESASTNQTSMYLCASSFWREGGETQYFGPGTRLLVL.

This clone occurred a few times. The J gene is TRBJ1-4, the V gene TRBV28, with D perhaps matching TRBD1 (6 bases). Germline CDR1 reads MDHEN; CDR2 reads SYDVKM. The CDR3 has 13 residues. The germline V and J ends were trimmed by 6 bases and 8 bases, with 13 bases remaining between them. The CDR3 region has the DNA TGTGCCAGCAGACAGGGTGGTGGGGAAAAACTGTTTTTT. Protein product: CASRQGGGEKLFF.

The chain is built from TRBV7-2 and TRBJ2-1; 7 positions match TRBD2. The CDR3 has 15 amino acids. Germline V gives CDR1 SGHTA, CDR2 FQGNSA. Trimming took 5 bases from V and 3 from J; bases not matched to a gene: 7. The CDR3 protein is CASSLSGMYYNEQFF. CDR3 nucleotides: TGTGCCAGCAGCCTAAGCGGGATGTACTACAATGAGCAGTTCTTC.

This sequence joins TRBV9 and TRBJ2-2; 10 nucleotides match TRBD2. The CDR3 extends over 16 amino acids. With V trimmed by 0 bases and J by 5 bases, 4 bases remained unmatched. Germline V gene sequence: CDR1 SGDLS, CDR2 YYNGEE. CDR3 residues: CASSVGSSGRTGELFF. CDR3 sequence (DNA): TGTGCCAGCAGCGTAGGATCTAGCGGGAGAACCGGGGAGCTGTTTTTT.

This CDR3 reads CAIGTDTDTQYF. The CDR3 coding sequence is TGTGCCATCGGGACTGACACAGATACGCAGTATTTT. The chain links TRBV2 to TRBJ2-3; D possibly corresponds to TRBD2 (6 bases). The V end was cut by 10 bases, the J end by 2 bases, with 10 bases between. The CDR3 has 12 amino acids. CDR1 is SNHLY, CDR2 FYNNEI, per germline. Filled out from reference TRBV2 and TRBJ2-3, the complete variable domain reads EPEVTQTPSHQVTQMGQEVILRCVPISNHLYFYWYRQILGQKVEFLVSFYNNEISEKSEIFDDQFSVERPDGSNFTLKIRSTKLEDSAMYFCAIGTDTDTQYFGPGTRLTVL.